This TCR beta chain emerged from a study of OX40 agonist ivuxolimab in advanced cancers. Regarding the complete study: Ivuxolimab was an agonistic, fully human IgG2 monoclonal antibody directed against OX40 (CD134), a costimulatory receptor. Intravenous ivuxolimab was administered to patients every 2 weeks at six dose levels: 0.01, 0.1, 0.3, 1.5, 3 and 10 mg/kg. Of the approximately 54 patients in dose escalation, around 19 had hepatocellular carcinoma, some 15 had melanoma, 9 had renal cell carcinoma and 9 had head and neck cancer. In the dose-escalation cohort, 82.7% of patients were male, and the mean age was about 55 years, with a range of roughly 20 to 80. Patients were allowed to have had prior anti-PD-1, anti-PD-L1 or anti-CTLA-4 therapy, and 40% of the dose-escalation patients had been treated with checkpoint inhibitors. Partial responses were achieved by three dose-escalation patients, of whom one had hepatocellular carcinoma and two had cutaneous melanoma. Peripheral TCRbeta sequencing was intended to test whether TCR sequence diversity was altered and clonal T-cell expansion was caused by ivuxolimab. The paper reports the monotherapy dose-escalation portion (N = 52 patients) of the phase I ivuxolimab trial.

Genomic DNA was extracted from sorted cells for sequencing of the TCRbeta CDR3 region. TCRbeta CDR3 regions were sequenced using the immunoSEQ Assay. The immuneACCESS repertoire file appears here via TCRdb, limited to in-frame rearrangements. These files lack a portion of the clones; in checked studies, under half of the deficit traces to unresolved V genes, and the cause of the others is not known. Across this sample there are tens of thousands of clones, with about 91% seen only once. Around 4% of the sample rests with the top ten. General conclusions and limits of the study: Which antigens the clonally expanded peripheral T cells were specific for was not determined. Partial responders in the 0.1-3.0 mg/kg groups had among the lowest normalized peripheral clonal expansion, especially among CD8+ T cells. After ivuxolimab, CD8+ T cells had more expanded clones than CD4+ T cells on average. Low levels of normalized T-cell clonal expansion were also seen in some patients who did not respond. Clonal expansion of both CD4+ and CD8+ blood T cells was observed from baseline to week 6 at doses 0.1 to 3.0 mg/kg.

The germline V gene gives CDR1 as MGHRA and CDR2 as YSYEKL. CDR3 length: 14 amino acids, cysteine to phenylalanine. The CDR3 DNA has 42 bases and is translated from base 1. Trimming takes 1 base from V and 4 bases from J, and the germline ends sit 10 bases apart. With regard to this clone: No antigen is known for it. Within one base of it there is no much larger clone, and no base qualities were kept.

The trial excluded patients who had a history of autoimmune disease or were on systemic immunosuppression. Peripheral blood for TCR sequencing was collected from all dose cohorts at baseline, on cycle 4 day 1, and on cycle 7 day 1. The samples were drawn from a first-in-human, open-label, multicenter phase I dose-escalation trial of ivuxolimab. The trial enrolled adults with locally advanced or metastatic head and neck squamous cell, hepatocellular, melanoma or renal cell carcinoma. Before TCR sequencing, CD4+ and CD8+ T cells were separately sorted from peripheral blood. The chain is assembled from TRBV4-1 and TRBJ1-1, with the D gene call left open. The input for sequencing was CD4+ or CD8+ T cells sorted from blood, taken in a trial of the OX40 agonist ivuxolimab. The sequence came from an adult with an advanced solid tumor such as melanoma, head and neck, liver or kidney cancer. The DNA is as follows: TGCGCCAGCAGCCAAGGGGTCGGCGGCACTGAAGCTTTCTTT. This sequence encodes CASSQGVGGTEAFF.